The 8 T cell receptor beta chains reported below all come from one sample, sequenced in a study of vaccination effects on CD4 cells after COVID-19. Cultured cells yielded isolated CD4+ T cells after 10 days. Vaccine administered to participants consisted of two doses of either BNT162b2 or mRNA-1273. The antigens these receptors bind are not known. Produced via immunoSEQ multiplex PCR; TCRdb's table is partial and in-frame only. The sample yields approximately 74,000 clones, roughly 73% seen once. This material consisted of CD4+ T cells from PBMCs cultured without peptide, taken after COVID-19 vaccination. The receptors come from a human donor who received a COVID-19 vaccine.

This clone occurred a few times. The chain employs TRBV28 and TRBJ2-3; TRBD1 matches 9 bases. Looked up from germline, CDR1 is MDHEN and CDR2 is SYDVKM. This CDR3 comprises 16 residues. Trimming removed 0 bases from V and 2 bases from J; junction bases left unmatched: 3. The DNA of the CDR3 is TGTGCCAGCAGTTTATGGGGACAGGGCAACACAGATACGCAGTATTTT. Its protein product is CASSLWGQGNTDTQYF.

V usage is TRBV19 and J usage is TRBJ1-2; D not certain. CDR1 is LNHDA and CDR2 is SQIVND in the germline V gene (reference sequence). This CDR3 has 14 amino acids. V was shortened by 4 bases and J by 4 bases, with 13 bases between the two germline ends. The CDR3 reads CASSTMRTVYGYTF. For the CDR3, the DNA is TGTGCCAGTAGTACCATGAGGACTGTCTATGGCTACACCTTC.

A few counts support this clone. The chain couples TRBV5-4 to TRBJ1-1, with D uncertain. Germline CDR1 SGHNT, CDR2 YYREEE (reference sequence). V was pared by 0 bases and J by 0 bases, with 9 bases between. This CDR3 has 15 amino acids. DNA of the CDR3: TGTGCCAGCAGCTTGGTTCTGGGGATGAACACTGAAGCTTTCTTT. Its translation: CASSLVLGMNTEAFF.

This clone has only one observation. This chain connects TRBV6-5 to TRBJ2-7; possibly TRBD1 or TRBD2 for D (5 bases each). This CDR3 is 14 amino acids long. Germline V lookup: CDR1 MNHEY, CDR2 SVGAGI. Trimming pared 6 bases from V and 1 base from J, leaving 13 bases between. The CDR3 nucleotides read TGTGCCAGCAGAAAACTAGGACAATCCTACGAGCAGTACGTC. This sequence encodes CASRKLGQSYEQYV.

The rearrangement joins TRBV19 to TRBJ1-1; unclear D gene. CDR1 LNHDA and CDR2 SQIVND come from the germline V gene (reference sequence). V was pared by 9 bases and J by 8 bases, with 4 bases between. The CDR3 spans 8 residues. The CDR3 DNA sequence: TGTGCCAGAACGGAAGCTTTCTTT. Protein product: CARTEAFF.

The count of this clone is one. V is TRBV7-2 and J is TRBJ1-5, with 7 bases aligning to TRBD1. The trim removed 5 bases at V and 13 bases at J, leaving 14 bases unmatched. Germline CDR1 SGHTA, CDR2 FQGNSA. The CDR3 sequence is 14 residues long. CDR3 residues: CASSPTSDYRGQHF. The CDR3, as DNA: TGTGCCAGCAGCCCAACCTCCGATTACAGGGGTCAGCATTTT. The full variable domain, rest sourced from reference TRBV7-2 and TRBJ1-5, is GAGVSQSPSNKVTEKGKDVELRCDPISGHTALYWYRQSLGQGLEFLIYFQGNSAPDKSGLPSDRFSAERTGGSVSTLTIQRTQQEDSAVYLCASSPTSDYRGQHFGDGTRLSIL.

This chain links TRBV24-1 with TRBJ2-2, with D possibly being TRBD1 (5 bases). CDR3 length: 12 residues. Germline V gives CDR1 KGHDR, CDR2 SFDVKD. V lost 12 bases to trimming and J lost 1 base, with 8 bases between them. The CDR3 protein is CASTENTGELFF. CDR3 nucleotides: TGTGCCTCGACAGAGAACACCGGGGAGCTGTTTTTT.

This chain links TRBV18 with TRBJ2-7; 8 nucleotides agree with TRBD2. The trim removed 2 bases at V and 7 bases at J, leaving 13 bases unmatched. The CDR3 sequence is 16 residues long. Germline lookup yields CDR1 KGHSH and CDR2 LQKENI. As DNA, the CDR3 is TGTGCCAGCTCACCAATAGCGGGGTCAACGAGGGGGGAGCAGTACGTC. It encodes CASSPIAGSTRGEQYV.